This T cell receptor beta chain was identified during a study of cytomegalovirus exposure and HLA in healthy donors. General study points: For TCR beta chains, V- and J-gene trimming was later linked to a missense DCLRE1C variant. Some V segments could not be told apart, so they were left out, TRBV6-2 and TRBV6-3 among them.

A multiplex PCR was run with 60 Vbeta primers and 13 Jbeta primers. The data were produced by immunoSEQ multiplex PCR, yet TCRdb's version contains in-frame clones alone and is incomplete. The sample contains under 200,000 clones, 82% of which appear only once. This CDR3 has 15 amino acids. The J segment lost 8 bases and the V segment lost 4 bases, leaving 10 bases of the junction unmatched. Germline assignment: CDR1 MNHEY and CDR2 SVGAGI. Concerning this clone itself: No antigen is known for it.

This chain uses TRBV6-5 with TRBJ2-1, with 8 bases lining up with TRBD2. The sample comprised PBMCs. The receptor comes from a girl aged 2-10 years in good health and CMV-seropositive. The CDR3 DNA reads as TGTGCCAGCAGTTCCTCAGGGGCTAGCGGGTATGAGCAGTTCTTC. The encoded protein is CASSSSGASGYEQFF.